Presented here are 19 T cell receptor beta chains from one specimen sequenced in a study of T cells in Graves' hyperthyroidism and ophthalmopathy. The source material, RNA transcripts, was used to amplify TCR beta CDR3 regions. When the TCR CDR3 underwent first-round RT-PCR, the HTBI primer set was used. TCRdb recomputed calls from the multiplex PCR reads with MiXCR, one row per CDR3 protein. The profile covers 250,000 to 300,000 distinct CDR3 sequences, with more than 12% appearing a single time and 10% to 15% taken by the ten largest. The sequenced sample was blood. The receptors here all came from a middle-aged woman with Graves' hyperthyroidism that later progressed to Graves' ophthalmopathy.

This clonotype was counted many times. The chain links TRBV6-1 to TRBJ1-1; no reliable D call. In germline, CDR1 is MNHNS, CDR2 SASEGT. The CDR3 is made up of 14 amino acids. V was pared by 1 base and J by 1 base, with 7 bases between. The CDR3 region is CASSEGGTNTEAFF. DNA for the CDR3: TGTGCCAGCAGTGAAGGGGGAACGAACACTGAAGCTTTCTTT.

In its sample, this clonotype was seen many times. The V and J genes are TRBV5-1 and TRBJ1-2; 9 nucleotides line up with TRBD1. The V gene's germline CDR1 is SGHRS and CDR2 YFSETQ. This CDR3 region has 14 residues. Germline trimming cut 4 bases from V and 5 bases from J; bases unmatched to any gene: 6. CDR3 loop: CASSGGQGWYGYTF. In DNA form, the CDR3 reads TGCGCCAGCAGCGGTGGACAGGGGTGGTATGGCTACACCTTC. Variable domain in full (rest from reference TRBV5-1 and TRBJ1-2): KAGVTQTPRYLIKTRGQQVTLSCSPISGHRSVSWYQQTPGQGLQFLFEYFSETQRNKGNFPGRFSGRQFSNSRSEMNVSTLELGDSALYLCASSGGQGWYGYTFGSGTRLTVV.

This clonotype was counted at least ten times. The chain is built from TRBV6-1 and TRBJ2-7; D ambiguous. Germline loops: CDR1 MNHNS, CDR2 SASEGT. The CDR3 covers 15 residues. Trimming took off 2 bases at V and 3 bases at J, with 14 bases between the two ends. CDR3 coding DNA: TGTGCCAGCAGTGAAATAGGCTCAGAACTCTACGAGCAGTACTTC. Translated: CASSEIGSELYEQYF.

This clonotype was recorded many times. The rearrangement uses TRBV12-3 or TRBV12-4 and TRBJ2-2, with TRBD2 identical over 9 bases. CDR3 length: 16 residues. V lost 3 bases, J lost 8 bases, and 10 bases stayed unmatched. The DNA of the CDR3 is TGTGCCAGCAGTTTGGGTTTGGCGGGAGGGCCTGGGGAGCTGTTTTTT. Its protein product is CASSLGLAGGPGELFF.

A word on this clonotype: Being one base from a much bigger clone, this may be a read error. The genes are TRBV13 and TRBJ2-1, with D tentatively TRBD1 (7 bases). Germline V lookup: CDR1 PRHDT, CDR2 FYEKMQ (reference sequence). This CDR3 is built from 14 residues. V was shortened by 5 bases and J by 10 bases, with 18 bases between the two germline ends. This CDR3 reads CASSLIQGGGEQFF. CDR3 bases: TGTGCCAGCAGCCTCATCCAGGGGGGCGGCGAGCAGTTCTTC.

At least ten counts were recorded for this clonotype. V gene TRBV6-1 combines with J gene TRBJ1-1; D uncertain. The CDR3 sequence is 14 residues long. V lost 4 bases and J 1 base, leaving 10 bases between the germline ends. Germline CDR1 is MNHNS and CDR2 is SASEGT. CDR3 loop: CASSGYPPNTEAFF. Written as DNA, the CDR3 is TGTGCCAGCAGTGGGTATCCACCGAACACTGAAGCTTTCTTT.

In its sample, this clonotype was seen many times. V gene TRBV5-1 combines with J gene TRBJ2-1; possibly TRBD1 for D (5 bases). The germline gives CDR1 SGHRS, CDR2 YFSETQ. The ends were cut back, 1 base at V and 2 bases at J, with 13 bases in the middle. This CDR3 region has 16 residues. The chain's CDR3 is CASSLLPQGAYNEQFF. The CDR3 DNA reads TGCGCCAGCAGCTTGTTACCCCAGGGCGCCTACAATGAGCAGTTCTTC.

The chain couples TRBV5-1 to TRBJ2-6; D is possibly TRBD2 (5 bases). The CDR3 length is 15 residues. V gave up 4 bases and J gave up 0 bases, with 8 bases separating them. Germline-derived CDR1 and CDR2 are SGHRS and YFSETQ. The CDR3 bases are TGCGCCAGCAGCAACGGGATCTCTGGGGCCAACGTCCTGACTTTC. Translating it yields CASSNGISGANVLTF.

The V and J genes are TRBV19 and TRBJ2-1; D gene unclear. The V gene's germline CDR1 is LNHDA and CDR2 SQIVND (reference sequence). With 2 bases removed from V and 0 bases from J, the gap between germline ends came to 17 bases. The CDR3 is made up of 18 amino acids. Written as DNA, the CDR3 is TGTGCCAGTAGTATAACCTTCCCATATTTCGGCTCCTACAATGAGCAGTTCTTC. Encoded protein: CASSITFPYFGSYNEQFF.

This clonotype came up a few times. This chain joins TRBV20-1 and TRBJ1-4, with D hard to call. V lost 2 bases and J lost 5, with 15 bases in between. The CDR3 has 15 amino acids. Germline CDR1 is DFQATT and CDR2 is SNEGSKA (reference sequence). CDR3 nucleotide sequence: TGCAGTGCTAGAATGCCGCCGGGCCCGAATGAAAAACTGTTTTTT. This gives the protein CSARMPPGPNEKLFF.

The chain links TRBV9 to TRBJ2-7, with D possibly being TRBD1 or TRBD2 (7 bases each). The CDR3 is 15 residues long. CDR1 and CDR2 from the germline V gene are SGDLS and YYNGEE. Trimming pared 2 bases from V and 1 base from J, leaving 13 bases between. In DNA form, the CDR3 reads TGTGCCAGCAGCGTGGGGGGGGACAGTTCCTACGAGCAGTACTTC. The encoded protein is CASSVGGDSSYEQYF.

The genes are TRBV19 and TRBJ2-3, with TRBD2 matching 9 bases. Germline lookup yields CDR1 LNHDA and CDR2 SQIVND (reference sequence). The CDR3 covers 15 residues. J lost 6 bases, V lost 3 bases, and 7 bases had no gene match. The CDR3 is CASSMGSGRFDTQYF. CDR3 coding DNA: TGTGCCAGTAGTATGGGGAGCGGGAGGTTTGATACGCAGTATTTT. Full variable domain (missing parts from reference TRBV19 and TRBJ2-3): DGGITQSPKYLFRKEGQNVTLSCEQNLNHDAMYWYRQDPGQGLRLIYYSQIVNDFQKGDIAEGYSVSREKKESFPLTVTSAQKNPTAFYLCASSMGSGRFDTQYFGPGTRLTVL.

There are many counts of this clonotype. The chain's CDR3 is CASSLPRGAEAFF. The CDR3 DNA reads as TGTGCCAGCAGTTTACCGCGTGGGGCTGAAGCTTTCTTT. This chain joins TRBV28 and TRBJ1-1; D unclear. The V end was cut by 2 bases, the J end by 6 bases, with 10 bases between. In germline, CDR1 is MDHEN, CDR2 SYDVKM. The CDR3 covers 13 residues. The full variable domain, its missing parts supplied by reference TRBV28 and TRBJ1-1, is DVKVTQSSRYLVKRTGEKVFLECVQDMDHENMFWYRQDPGLGLRLIYFSYDVKMKEKGDIPEGYSVSREKKERFSLILESASTNQTSMYLCASSLPRGAEAFFGQGTRLTVV.

Relative to its sample, this clonotype is medium-sized (0.01 to 0.1%). The rearrangement joins TRBV12-3 or TRBV12-4 to TRBJ1-3, with TRBD1 identical over 9 bases. J lost 3 bases, V lost 3 bases, and 3 bases had no gene match. The CDR3 extends over 15 amino acids. The chain's CDR3 is CASSFNRGHGNTIYF. Here the CDR3 DNA reads TGTGCCAGCAGTTTTAACAGGGGGCATGGAAACACCATATATTTT.

In nucleotides, the CDR3 is TGTGCCAGTTGGACGAGCAGATTAAAATACAGCTCCGACCAGCAGTACTTC. Translated: CASWTSRLKYSSDQQYF. The chain is built from TRBV28 and TRBJ2-7; the D is unclear. The germline gives CDR1 MDHEN, CDR2 SYDVKM. The CDR3 has 17 amino acids. Trimming shortened V by 9 bases and J by 8 bases, and 32 bases separated the two germline ends.

With regard to this clonotype: This may arise from a read error, as a much more abundant clone is one base away. Since the CDR3 does not end with the conserved phenylalanine or tryptophan, this likely comes from a read error. This rearrangement joins TRBV12-3 or TRBV12-4 to TRBJ1-5; D gene uncertain. The ends were cut back, 1 base at V and 1 base at J, with 8 bases in the middle. The CDR3 totals 15 residues. The CDR3: CASSLEGMSNQPQHS. The CDR3 region has the DNA TGTGCCAGCAGTTTAGAGGGAATGAGCAATCAGCCCCAGCATTCT.

In this sample, this clonotype turned up many times. The chain links TRBV15 to TRBJ2-7, with 10 nucleotides matching TRBD1. Germline V lookup: CDR1 LNHNV, CDR2 YYDKDF (reference sequence). CDR3 size: 15 residues. V lost 3 bases and J lost 2; bases outside the gene matches: 4. The CDR3 DNA is TGTGCCACCAGCAGGGGACAGGGGCCCACCTACGAGCAGTACTTC. Protein product: CATSRGQGPTYEQYF.

This clonotype appeared a few times. The chain links TRBV10-1 to TRBJ2-2; the D gene could be TRBD1 or TRBD2 (5 bases each). V shed 6 bases and J shed 5 bases, with 13 bases lying between them. The CDR3 covers 14 residues. Germline V gives CDR1 WNHNN, CDR2 SYGVQD (reference sequence). CDR3 residues: CASSQGTVTGELFF. The CDR3 DNA reads TGCGCCAGCAGCCAAGGGACGGTGACCGGGGAGCTGTTTTTT.

This sequence joins TRBV9 and TRBJ2-7; 8 bases agree with TRBD1. Looked up from germline, CDR1 is SGDLS and CDR2 is YYNGEE. V shed 4 bases, J shed 5 bases, and the junction held 11 bases outside the gene matches. The CDR3 has 15 amino acids. CDR3 amino acids: CASSTGQGGSNEQYF. The CDR3 region has the DNA TGTGCCAGCAGCACAGGACAGGGAGGTTCAAACGAGCAGTACTTC.